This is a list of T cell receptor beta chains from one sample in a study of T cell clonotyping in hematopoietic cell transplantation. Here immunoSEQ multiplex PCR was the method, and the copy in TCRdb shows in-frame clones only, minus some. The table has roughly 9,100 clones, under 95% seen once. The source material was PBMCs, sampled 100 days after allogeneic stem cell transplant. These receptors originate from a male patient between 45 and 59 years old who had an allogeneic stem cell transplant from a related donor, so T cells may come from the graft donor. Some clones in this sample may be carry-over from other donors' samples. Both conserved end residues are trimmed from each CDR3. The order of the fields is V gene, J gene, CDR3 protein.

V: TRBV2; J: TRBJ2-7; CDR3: ASSDRLATYEQY
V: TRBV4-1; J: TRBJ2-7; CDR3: ASSQEGQGDYEQY
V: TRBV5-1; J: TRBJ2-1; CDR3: ASSFGTSGGEDEQF
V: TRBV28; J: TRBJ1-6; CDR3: ASSLRQLSSPLH
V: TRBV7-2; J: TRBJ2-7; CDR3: ASSFRSTEQY
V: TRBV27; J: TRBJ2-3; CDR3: ASRRAQYTDTQY
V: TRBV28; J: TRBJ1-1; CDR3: ASSLLPMNTEAF
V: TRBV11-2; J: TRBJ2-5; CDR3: ASSSGQVKETQY
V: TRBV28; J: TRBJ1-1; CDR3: ASSLGGHAF
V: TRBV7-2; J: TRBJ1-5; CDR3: ASSRTLEGPQH
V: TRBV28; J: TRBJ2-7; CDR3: ASSLGYSLPSYEQY